The TCR beta chain under discussion was sequenced for a study of OX40 agonist ivuxolimab in advanced cancers. This clone has a single count. Systemic immunosuppression or a history of autoimmune disease excluded patients. CDR1 is SNHLY, CDR2 FYNNEI, per germline. V was pared by 5 bases and J by 0 bases, with 11 bases between. The CDR3 loop spans 15 amino acids. Sequencing was performed with immunoSEQ multiplex PCR; in TCRdb, only in-frame clones are kept and a portion is missing. The data show approximately 90,000 clones, about 83% seen once. The sequence was obtained from an adult with an advanced solid tumor such as melanoma, head and neck, liver or kidney cancer. The material sequenced was CD4+ or CD8+ T cells sorted from blood, taken in a trial of the OX40 agonist ivuxolimab. The chain links TRBV2 to TRBJ1-3; a possible D gene is TRBD1 (5 bases). CDR3 sequence: CASSRDASSGNTIYF. The DNA of the CDR3 is TGTGCCAGCAGTAGGGACGCAAGCTCTGGAAACACCATATATTTT.